The rows below give T cell receptor beta chains drawn from one sample of a study of cytomegalovirus exposure and HLA in healthy donors. Here immunoSEQ multiplex PCR was the method, and the copy in TCRdb shows in-frame clones only, minus some. The sample includes roughly 170,000 clones, roughly 80% of them seen just once. Material for sequencing was PBMCs. The receptors stem from a man younger than 40 in good health and CMV-seropositive. Each CDR3 is given with its conserved first and last residue. Each record gives: V gene, clone size, CDR3 protein. A clone size is listed for some rows: how often the clone was seen (once, few, many), or a class if it is expanded.

TRBV4-2 - CASSQGGLAGELRTGELFF
TRBV10-3 once CAISESSSRAVHNEQFF
TRBV11-3 - CASSLFRDTEAFF
TRBV6-5 - CASTRTRHTGELFF
TRBV28 - CASRASNQPQHF
TRBV7-2 - CASSLVQGVMSTEAFF
TRBV25-1 - CASGRGYEQYF
TRBV7-6 - CASSLAPRERGETQYF
TRBV6-5 once CASSEPGGNQPQHF
TRBV10-2 - CASRWGQALNQPQHF
TRBV27 - CASSLRGYSNQPQHF
TRBV6-5 - CAKGLAAYEQYF
TRBV5-6 once CASSPGTGGLNSPLHF
TRBV19 - CASKIPGLARNGELFF
TRBV7-2 - CASSSQTVSGANVLTF
TRBV5-1 - CASSLYRALLLEQYF
TRBV6-5 - CASSMSGNRNTIYF
TRBV9 - CASSVAGEGVMGTEAFF
TRBV19 - CASSTGQIPEAFF
TRBV6-6 - CASRHDQGLANTEAFF
TRBV7-9 - CASSLARIYGYTF
TRBV7-9 - CASSSGQGYQETQYF
TRBV10-3 few CAISESSGSSYNEQFF
TRBV6-1 - CASSTQGLSNQPQHF
TRBV15 once CATSSRGYSYEQYF
TRBV4-3 - CASSQEEGADEQFF
TRBV4-3 - CASSQDRASGGEETQYF
TRBV25-1 - CASSGGQHMNTEAFF
TRBV14 - CASSRDRTDTQYF
TRBV27 - CASSSILGGASEFGYTF
TRBV11-2 - CAGEGQASNEQFF
TRBV29-1 - CSVEGTYYEQYF
TRBV5-4 - CASSLAGSYNEQFF
TRBV6-5 - CASSYLSANTGELFF
TRBV28 - CASSFLAEGAGNTEAFF
TRBV7-3 - CASSLDSGRGREAFF
TRBV7-2 once CASGLQRGPYEQYF
TRBV7-3 - CASSRPGHTEAFF
TRBV19 - CASSMGDRGGGSYGYTF
TRBV7-2 - CASSLVGRAANEQFF
TRBV11-3 few CASSFSRLDIQYF
TRBV5-1 - CASSAGTGGYQETQYF
TRBV15 - CATSRDPRANQPQHF
TRBV6-5 - CASSRLAEDPEQFF
TRBV2 - CASSVRLALNTDTQYF
TRBV6-1 - CASSEVKTGVSGAFF
TRBV25-1 - CASDAGAPSYEQYF
TRBV12-5 - CASGLVAGGRETQYF
TRBV6-6 - CASSSGQQETQYF
TRBV10-3 - CAISEAENYGYTF
TRBV19 - CASSIPGQGQFAQHF
TRBV29-1 - CSVDLYNEQFF
TRBV19 few CASSIIWPNPDTQYF
TRBV4-3 few CASSQDPRLTDTQYF
TRBV5-1 few CASSLSQTGGFTDTQYF
TRBV5-4 - CASSSRLVDAGELFF
TRBV6-5 - CASSYRGVGLSYEQYF